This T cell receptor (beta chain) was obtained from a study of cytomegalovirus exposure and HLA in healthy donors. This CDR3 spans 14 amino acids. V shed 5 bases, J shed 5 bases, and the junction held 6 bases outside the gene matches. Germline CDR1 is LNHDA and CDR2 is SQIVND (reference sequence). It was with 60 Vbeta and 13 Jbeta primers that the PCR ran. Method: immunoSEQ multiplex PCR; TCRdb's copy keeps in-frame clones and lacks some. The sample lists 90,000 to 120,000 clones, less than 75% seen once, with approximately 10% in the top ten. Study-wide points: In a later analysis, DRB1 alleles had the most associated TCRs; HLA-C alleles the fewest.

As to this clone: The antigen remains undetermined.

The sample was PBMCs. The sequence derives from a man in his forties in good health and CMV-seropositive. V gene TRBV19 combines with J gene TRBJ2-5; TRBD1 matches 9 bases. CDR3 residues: CASSGRTGEETQYF. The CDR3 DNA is TGTGCCAGTAGTGGACGGACAGGGGAGGAGACCCAGTACTTC. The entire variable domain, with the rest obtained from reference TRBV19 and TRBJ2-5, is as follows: DGGITQSPKYLFRKEGQNVTLSCEQNLNHDAMYWYRQDPGQGLRLIYYSQIVNDFQKGDIAEGYSVSREKKESFPLTVTSAQKNPTAFYLCASSGRTGEETQYFGPGTRLLVL.